The 32 T cell receptor beta chains below were found in one sample sequenced in a study of blood T cell repertoires in COVID-19. Clones were sequenced by immunoSEQ multiplex PCR, and TCRdb holds only the in-frame ones, with some missing. Among 150,000 to 200,000 clones listed, roughly 87% were seen once. Sequencing used peripheral blood. Every receptor here comes from a human donor in a cohort sampled during active COVID-19.

This clone was seen just once. The chain links TRBV29-1 to TRBJ2-1, with 8 bases matching TRBD2. After removal of 4 bases from V and 3 bases from J, the junction contained 8 bases not matched to a gene. Germline lookup yields CDR1 SQVTM and CDR2 ANQGSEA. The CDR3 runs to 15 residues. CDR3 in amino acids: CSVGGTRNGYNEQFF. DNA for the CDR3: TGCAGCGTTGGAGGGACTAGAAACGGCTACAATGAGCAGTTCTTC.

The gene calls are TRBV9 and TRBJ1-2; D unclear. Germline CDR1 reads SGDLS; CDR2 reads YYNGEE. V was clipped by 4 bases and J by 6 bases, with 16 bases between them. CDR3 length: 14 residues. The CDR3 bases are TGTGCCAGCAGCCCGTCCGTCGGGTGGGATGGCTACACCTTC. Translating gives CASSPSVGWDGYTF.

The rearrangement uses TRBV30 and TRBJ1-1; a weak D match, TRBD1 (6 bases). Trimming left V 2 bases short and J 4 bases short, with 11 bases between. The length of the CDR3 is 13 residues. CDR1 is GTSNPN, CDR2 SVGIG, per germline (reference sequence). CDR3 DNA sequence: TGTGCCTGGAGTTTCCTGGGGGCCACTGAAGCTTTCTTT. Its translation: CAWSFLGATEAFF.

The chain recombines TRBV28 with TRBJ1-6; D uncertain. Trimming removed 2 bases at V and 5 bases at J, with 10 bases between. The CDR3 loop spans 15 amino acids. Per the germline V gene, CDR1 is MDHEN and CDR2 is SYDVKM. CDR3 coding DNA: TGTGCCAGCAGTTTAAGTTGGCAGAATAATTCACCCCTCCACTTT. Protein sequence: CASSLSWQNNSPLHF. Full variable domain (outside the CDR3, taken from reference TRBV28 and TRBJ1-6): DVKVTQSSRYLVKRTGEKVFLECVQDMDHENMFWYRQDPGLGLRLIYFSYDVKMKEKGDIPEGYSVSREKKERFSLILESASTNQTSMYLCASSLSWQNNSPLHFGNGTRLTVT.

The chain joins TRBV9 to TRBJ1-1; 8 bases agree with TRBD1. Germline trimming cut 4 bases from V and 3 bases from J; bases unmatched to any gene: 8. Germline lookup yields CDR1 SGDLS and CDR2 YYNGEE. This CDR3 contains 15 residues. In DNA form, the CDR3 reads TGTGCCAGCAGCTCAGGACAGGGTGAGGACACTGAAGCTTTCTTT. Its translation is CASSSGQGEDTEAFF.

This clone has just one count. This chain uses TRBV19 with TRBJ2-5; no firm D call. The V gene lost 5 bases and the J gene lost 3 bases, with 4 bases spanning the gap. The germline CDR1 and CDR2 sequences are LNHDA and SQIVND (reference sequence). This CDR3 region has 11 residues. The CDR3 protein is CASSVEETQYF. DNA of the CDR3: TGTGCCAGTAGTGTCGAAGAGACCCAGTACTTC.

The rearrangement links TRBV7-9 to TRBJ1-2; D gene unclear. The germline V gene encodes CDR1 SEHNR and CDR2 FQNEAQ (reference sequence). V was pared by 2 bases and J by 6 bases, with 4 bases between. The length of the CDR3 is 11 residues. The CDR3 region has the DNA TGTGCCAGCAGCTTACAGAATGGCTACACCTTC. Translating it yields CASSLQNGYTF. Drawing the rest from reference TRBV7-9 and TRBJ1-2, the complete variable domain is DTGVSQNPRHKITKRGQNVTFRCDPISEHNRLYWYRQTLGQGPEFLTYFQNEAQLEKSRLLSDRFSAERPKGSFSTLEIQRTEQGDSAMYLCASSLQNGYTFGSGTRLTVV.

This chain connects TRBV12-5 to TRBJ2-1; the match to TRBD1 covers 8 bases. The CDR3 covers 14 residues. Germline V gene lookup returns CDR1 LGHNT and CDR2 FRNRAP. With V trimmed by 4 bases and J by 5 bases, 4 bases remained unmatched. The CDR3 DNA reads as TGTGCTAGTGGTTCCGGACAGGGAAACAATGAGCAGTTCTTC. This translates into CASGSGQGNNEQFF.

The V gene is TRBV28, the J gene TRBJ1-1; 7 positions match TRBD1. This CDR3 has 13 amino acids. Germline V gene sequence: CDR1 MDHEN, CDR2 SYDVKM. J was trimmed by 11 bases and V by 10 bases; bases with no gene match: 16. The CDR3 loop is CATLTTGAARAFF. DNA for the CDR3: TGTGCCACCCTGACTACAGGGGCGGCGAGGGCTTTCTTT.

This CDR3 is CASSQGPGVSNQPQHF. The CDR3 DNA sequence: TGTGCCAGCAGCCAGGGTCCAGGGGTGTCCAATCAGCCCCAGCATTTT. The chain is built from TRBV3-1 (or the pseudogene TRBV3-2) and TRBJ1-5; TRBD1 might be the D (6 bases). The CDR3 is 16 amino acids. Trimming stripped 3 bases from V and 3 bases from J, with 15 bases between. CDR1 LGHDT and CDR2 YNNKEL come from the germline V gene (reference sequence).

V is TRBV10-3 and J is TRBJ1-2; 8 bases line up with TRBD1. Per the germline V gene, CDR1 is ENHRY and CDR2 is SYGVKD. V trimming: 5 bases; J trimming: 8 bases; junction bases outside the gene matches: 4. This CDR3 spans 12 amino acids. CDR3 region: CAISLDRGGYTF. DNA of the CDR3: TGTGCCATCAGTCTCGACAGGGGAGGCTACACCTTC.

The DNA of the CDR3 is TGTGCCAGCAGCTCCTCGACAGGAGCCTCATCATACTTC. Translating gives CASSSSTGASSYF. This chain uses TRBV7-6 with TRBJ2-7; D possibly corresponds to TRBD1 (6 bases). Germline V gene lookup returns CDR1 SGHVS and CDR2 FNYEAQ. Trimming cost V 4 bases and J 13 bases, with 20 bases left between them. This CDR3 has 13 residues. Filled out from reference TRBV7-6 and TRBJ2-7, the complete variable domain reads GAGVSQSPRYKVTKRGQDVALRCDPISGHVSLYWYRQALGQGPEFLTYFNYEAQQDKSGLPNDRFSAERPEGSISTLTIQRTEQRDSAMYRCASSSSTGASSYFGPGTRLTVT.

The rearrangement joins TRBV5-4 to TRBJ2-2; D possibly corresponds to TRBD1 (6 bases). Germline lookup yields CDR1 SGHNT and CDR2 YYREEE (reference sequence). Trimming shortened V by 3 bases and J by 0 bases, and 9 bases separated the two germline ends. This CDR3 contains 15 residues. This chain's CDR3 is CASSSDSPNTGELFF. DNA for the CDR3: TGTGCCAGCAGCTCGGACAGCCCGAACACCGGGGAGCTGTTTTTT.

The chain is built from TRBV5-6 and TRBJ1-1; tentative D call: TRBD1 (6 bases). Germline values: CDR1 SGHDT, CDR2 YYEEEE. This CDR3 has 12 residues. The germline V and J ends were trimmed by 5 bases and 8 bases, with 13 bases remaining between them. This CDR3 is CASSLGQTEAFF. DNA of the CDR3: TGTGCCAGCAGTCTAGGACAGACCGAAGCTTTCTTT.

The V and J genes are TRBV10-3 and TRBJ1-5; 7 nucleotides match TRBD1. CDR3 size: 14 residues. The V segment lost 6 bases and the J segment 5 bases; nucleotides outside the gene matches: 7. Germline lookup yields CDR1 ENHRY and CDR2 SYGVKD. Written as DNA, the CDR3 is TGTGCCATCAGCCCCGGGCAGGGGGATCAGCCCCAGCATTTT. Translated, it gives CAISPGQGDQPQHF.

In this sample, this clone turned up once. The V call is TRBV7-9, the J call TRBJ1-1; 7 nucleotides line up with TRBD1. Per germline, CDR1 SEHNR and CDR2 FQNEAQ (reference sequence). The CDR3 covers 16 residues. V lost 5 bases, J lost 4 bases, and 13 bases stayed unmatched. CDR3 coding DNA: TGTGCCAGCAGCGCGTCCTCCGGGACAGTTTCCACTGAAGCTTTCTTT. Protein: CASSASSGTVSTEAFF.

The chain uses TRBV28 and TRBJ1-1; D is uncertain. Trimming took off 3 bases at V and 6 bases at J, with 8 bases between the two ends. Germline CDR1 reads MDHEN; CDR2 reads SYDVKM. This CDR3 is 12 amino acids long. The CDR3 sequence is CASSFNSAEAFF. For the CDR3, the DNA is TGTGCCAGCAGTTTTAATTCTGCTGAAGCTTTCTTT. Together with reference TRBV28 and TRBJ1-1, the CDR3 gives the full variable domain: DVKVTQSSRYLVKRTGEKVFLECVQDMDHENMFWYRQDPGLGLRLIYFSYDVKMKEKGDIPEGYSVSREKKERFSLILESASTNQTSMYLCASSFNSAEAFFGQGTRLTVV.

The V gene is TRBV28, the J gene TRBJ1-6; 9 nucleotides agree with TRBD1. The J segment lost 7 bases and the V segment lost 1 base, leaving 11 bases of the junction unmatched. The germline V gene has CDR1 MDHEN and CDR2 SYDVKM. The CDR3 contains 18 residues. The CDR3 is CASSLYLPGQGKNSPLHF. DNA of the CDR3: TGTGCCAGCAGTTTATACCTTCCGGGACAGGGAAAGAATTCACCCCTCCACTTT.

V gene TRBV24-1 combines with J gene TRBJ2-7; 12 positions match TRBD2. The CDR3 is 16 amino acids. Per the germline V gene, CDR1 is KGHDR and CDR2 is SFDVKD. Trimming at V came to 3 bases and at J to 5 bases, leaving 7 bases not matched to a gene. The CDR3 DNA follows: TGTGCCACCAGTGATCCCCGACTAGCGGGAGACCACGAGCAGTACTTC. Translated: CATSDPRLAGDHEQYF.

CDR3 region: CASSITGVGEQYF. The CDR3 DNA reads as TGTGCCAGCAGCATTACAGGGGTAGGCGAGCAGTACTTC. This chain uses TRBV11-2 with TRBJ2-7; 7 positions agree with TRBD1. The CDR3 runs to 13 residues. Germline values: CDR1 SGHAT, CDR2 FQNNGV. Germline trimming cut 5 bases from V and 6 bases from J; bases unmatched to any gene: 7.

The genes are TRBV11-2 and TRBJ2-7; D gene unclear. The length of the CDR3 is 15 residues. Germline CDR1 SGHAT, CDR2 FQNNGV. Trimming pared 1 base from V and 0 bases from J, leaving 10 bases between. The CDR3 DNA is TGTGCCAGCAGCTTAGTTACGGGTCTCTCCTACGAGCAGTACTTC. Encoded protein: CASSLVTGLSYEQYF.

The chain employs TRBV28 and TRBJ2-1; 14 positions agree with TRBD2. With 5 bases clipped from V and 7 bases from J, the junction kept 7 bases outside the gene matches. The CDR3 has 16 amino acids. Germline lookup yields CDR1 MDHEN and CDR2 SYDVKM. This CDR3 reads CASSVPGTSGRNEQFF. CDR3 nucleotides: TGTGCCAGCAGTGTCCCGGGGACTAGCGGGAGAAATGAGCAGTTCTTC.

The rearrangement uses TRBV3-1 (or the pseudogene TRBV3-2) and TRBJ2-5, with TRBD2 matching 12 bases. The V gene's germline CDR1 is LGHDT and CDR2 YNNKEL (reference sequence). The CDR3 consists of 16 residues. Losses at the gene ends were 4 bases for V and 3 bases for J; bases not matched to a gene: 6. In DNA, the CDR3 is TGTGCCAGCAGCCCACTTCGACTAGCGGGGGAAGAGACCCAGTACTTC. Protein: CASSPLRLAGEETQYF.

The chain employs TRBV6-2 or TRBV6-3 and TRBJ2-5; TRBD2 aligns across 13 bases. V was pared by 5 bases and J by 0 bases, with 6 bases of the junction left unmatched. CDR3 length: 17 amino acids. Germline V gene data show CDR1 as MNHEY and CDR2 as SVGEGT. This CDR3 is CASSETSGGLYQETQYF. The CDR3 DNA reads TGTGCCAGCAGTGAGACTAGCGGGGGGCTTTACCAAGAGACCCAGTACTTC.

The gene calls are TRBV27 and TRBJ2-7; weak D call: TRBD2 (6 bases). The V end lost 6 bases, the J end lost 6 bases, and 15 bases lay between the germline ends. The CDR3 covers 13 residues. Germline V gene sequence: CDR1 MNHEY, CDR2 SMNVEV (reference sequence). CDR3 sequence (DNA): TGTGCCAGCAGCCTTAGGAGGGCCGGCGAGCAGTACTTC. Protein product: CASSLRRAGEQYF.

The chain combines TRBV19 with TRBJ2-7; D might be TRBD1 (6 bases). The CDR3 consists of 15 residues. Trimming left V 4 bases short and J 2 bases short, with 15 bases between. Germline assignment: CDR1 LNHDA and CDR2 SQIVND (reference sequence). For the CDR3, the DNA is TGTGCCAGTAGTAACACAGGGACCTCAACCTACGAGCAGTACTTC. Amino acid sequence: CASSNTGTSTYEQYF.

The chain carries TRBV6-2 or TRBV6-3 and TRBJ2-7; D may be TRBD2 (5 bases). Trimming removed 6 bases at V and 1 base at J, with 19 bases between. Per germline, CDR1 MNHEY and CDR2 SVGEGT. The CDR3 loop spans 16 amino acids. The CDR3 protein is CASSLLLAWDSYEQYF. The CDR3 bases are TGTGCCAGCAGCCTTCTCCTAGCCTGGGATTCCTACGAGCAGTACTTC.

This clone was seen just once. The chain uses TRBV19 and TRBJ1-1, with TRBD1 matching over 8 bases. The germline CDR1 and CDR2 sequences are LNHDA and SQIVND (reference sequence). The CDR3 totals 14 residues. The J segment lost 2 bases and the V segment lost 3 bases, leaving 2 bases of the junction unmatched. In DNA, the CDR3 is TGTGCCAGTAGTATGACAGGGGTTAACACTGAAGCTTTCTTT. It is translated as CASSMTGVNTEAFF.

CDR3 amino acids: CASSESIATADTQYF. The CDR3 DNA is TGCGCCAGCAGTGAGTCGATAGCGACGGCAGATACGCAGTATTTT. The chain links TRBV10-1 to TRBJ2-3; a weak D match, TRBD2 (5 bases). The CDR3 spans 15 residues. Trimming pared 0 bases from V and 4 bases from J, leaving 11 bases between. Germline V gene data show CDR1 as WNHNN and CDR2 as SYGVQD (reference sequence).

V gene TRBV6-2 or TRBV6-3 combines with J gene TRBJ2-3, with D unresolved. The CDR3 totals 13 residues. The V end was cut by 5 bases, the J end by 2 bases, with 8 bases between. Looked up from germline, CDR1 is MNHEY and CDR2 is SVGEGT. In DNA form, the CDR3 reads TGTGCCAGCAGTCGAGGTACCACAGATACGCAGTATTTT. Translated, it gives CASSRGTTDTQYF.

There are many counts of this clone. The gene calls are TRBV19 and TRBJ1-5; D is unclear. The CDR3 loop spans 13 amino acids. Germline V CDR1 and CDR2: LNHDA, SQIVND (reference sequence). V lost 0 bases to trimming and J lost 6 bases, with 6 bases between them. The CDR3 sequence is CASSIDPIQPQHF. The DNA for the CDR3 is TGTGCCAGTAGTATAGATCCCATTCAGCCCCAGCATTTT. The whole variable domain, filled in from reference TRBV19 and TRBJ1-5, reads DGGITQSPKYLFRKEGQNVTLSCEQNLNHDAMYWYRQDPGQGLRLIYYSQIVNDFQKGDIAEGYSVSREKKESFPLTVTSAQKNPTAFYLCASSIDPIQPQHFGDGTRLSIL.

The chain links TRBV5-4 to TRBJ1-6; D may be TRBD1 (6 bases). The CDR3 runs to 14 residues. Deletions cut 3 bases from V and 7 bases from J, with 11 bases between. Germline CDR1 reads SGHNT; CDR2 reads YYREEE (reference sequence). The CDR3 sequence is CASSSAGANSPLHF. DNA for the CDR3: TGTGCCAGCAGCTCTGCAGGGGCAAATTCACCCCTCCACTTT.